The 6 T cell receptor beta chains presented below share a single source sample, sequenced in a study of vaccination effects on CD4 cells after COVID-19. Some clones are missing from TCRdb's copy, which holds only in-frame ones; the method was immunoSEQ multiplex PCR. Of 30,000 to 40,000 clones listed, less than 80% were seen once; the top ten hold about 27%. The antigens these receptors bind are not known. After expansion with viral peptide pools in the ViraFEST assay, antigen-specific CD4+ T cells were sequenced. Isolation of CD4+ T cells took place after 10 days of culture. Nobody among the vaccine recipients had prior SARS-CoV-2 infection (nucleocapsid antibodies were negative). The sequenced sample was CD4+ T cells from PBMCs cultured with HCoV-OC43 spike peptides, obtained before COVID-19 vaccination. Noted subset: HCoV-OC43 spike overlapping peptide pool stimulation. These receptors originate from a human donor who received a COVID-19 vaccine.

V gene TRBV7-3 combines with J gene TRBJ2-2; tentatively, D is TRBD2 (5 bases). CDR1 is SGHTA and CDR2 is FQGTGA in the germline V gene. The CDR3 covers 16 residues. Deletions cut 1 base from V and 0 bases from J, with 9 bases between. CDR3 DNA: TGTGCCAGCAGCTTAAATCCAGCGGCGAACACCGGGGAGCTGTTTTTT. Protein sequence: CASSLNPAANTGELFF.

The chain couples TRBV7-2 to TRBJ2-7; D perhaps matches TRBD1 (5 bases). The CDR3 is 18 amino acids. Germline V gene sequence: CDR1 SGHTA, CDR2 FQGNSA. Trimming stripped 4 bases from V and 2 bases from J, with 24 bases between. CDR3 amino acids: CASSSHSTHLTAPYEQYF. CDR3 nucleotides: TGTGCCAGCAGCTCTCACTCCACTCACTTGACAGCTCCCTACGAGCAGTACTTC. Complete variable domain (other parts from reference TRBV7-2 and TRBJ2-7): GAGVSQSPSNKVTEKGKDVELRCDPISGHTALYWYRQSLGQGLEFLIYFQGNSAPDKSGLPSDRFSAERTGGSVSTLTIQRTQQEDSAVYLCASSSHSTHLTAPYEQYFGPGTRLTVT.

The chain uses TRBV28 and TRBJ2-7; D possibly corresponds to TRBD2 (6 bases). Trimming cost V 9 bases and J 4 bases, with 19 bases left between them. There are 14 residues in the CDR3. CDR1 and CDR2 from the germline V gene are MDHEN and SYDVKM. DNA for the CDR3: TGTGCCAGTCAATTGGGGGGTATCTGGTACGAGCAGTACTTC. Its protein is CASQLGGIWYEQYF.

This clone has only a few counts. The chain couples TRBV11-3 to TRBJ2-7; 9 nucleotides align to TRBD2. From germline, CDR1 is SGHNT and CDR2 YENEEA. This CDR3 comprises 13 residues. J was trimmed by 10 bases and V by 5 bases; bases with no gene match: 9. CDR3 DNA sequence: TGTGCCAGCAGCACCTATAGCGGGAGCGCACAGTACTTC. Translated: CASSTYSGSAQYF.

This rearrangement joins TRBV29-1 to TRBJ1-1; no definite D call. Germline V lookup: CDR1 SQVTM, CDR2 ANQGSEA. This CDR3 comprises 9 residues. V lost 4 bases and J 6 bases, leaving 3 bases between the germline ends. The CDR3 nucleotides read TGCAGCGTTGCTCCTGAAGCTTTCTTT. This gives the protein CSVAPEAFF.

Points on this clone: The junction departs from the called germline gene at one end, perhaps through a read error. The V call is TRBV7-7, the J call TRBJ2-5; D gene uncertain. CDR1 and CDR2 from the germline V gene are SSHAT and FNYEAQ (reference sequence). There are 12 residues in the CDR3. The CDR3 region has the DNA TGTGCTAGCAGCGCGATAGGGGAGACCCAGTACTTC. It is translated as CASSAIGETQYF.